Each of the 5 T cell receptor beta chains below was sequenced from the same sample in a study of T cell responses to AZD1222 COVID-19 vaccine. The data were produced by immunoSEQ multiplex PCR, yet TCRdb's version contains in-frame clones alone and is incomplete. The sample carries roughly 180,000 clones, over 90% recorded once. The material sequenced was peripheral blood, taken 28 days after the second AZD1222 dose. The origin of the receptors is an adult who received the AZD1222 COVID-19 vaccine.

This clone was detected only a few times. The chain recombines TRBV4-2 with TRBJ1-2; TRBD1 is a possible D gene (5 bases). With 0 bases removed from V and 7 bases from J, the gap between germline ends came to 15 bases. The CDR3 loop spans 15 amino acids. The germline V gene has CDR1 LGHNA and CDR2 YNFKEQ. This CDR3 is CASSQEVTVPSGYTF. CDR3 bases: TGTGCCAGCAGCCAAGAGGTGACAGTGCCTTCTGGCTACACCTTC.

The rearrangement joins TRBV4-2 to TRBJ2-3; perhaps TRBD1 as D (5 bases). Germline V gene sequence: CDR1 LGHNA, CDR2 YNFKEQ. Trimming stripped 0 bases from V and 3 bases from J, with 22 bases between. The CDR3 has 19 residues. The CDR3 nucleotides are TGTGCCAGCAGCCAAGATTGGGGCGGAGCCCACCCTAGTACAGATACGCAGTATTTT. Translating gives CASSQDWGGAHPSTDTQYF.

CDR3 region: CASSLDPGNYGYTF. The CDR3 DNA follows: TGTGCCAGCAGCTTGGACCCGGGGAACTATGGCTACACCTTC. The gene calls are TRBV5-6 and TRBJ1-2, with no clear D. CDR1 is SGHDT and CDR2 is YYEEEE in the germline V gene. The V gene lost 0 bases and the J gene lost 2 bases, with 8 bases spanning the gap. The CDR3 has 14 residues.

The chain couples TRBV29-1 to TRBJ1-1; TRBD1 might be the D (5 bases). The length of the CDR3 is 11 residues. CDR1 and CDR2 from the germline V gene are SQVTM and ANQGSEA. V was clipped by 4 bases and J by 6 bases, with 9 bases between them. This CDR3 is CSVGTRAEAFF. In DNA, the CDR3 is TGCAGCGTTGGGACCAGGGCTGAAGCTTTCTTT.

The chain carries TRBV6-1 and TRBJ1-2, with 7 bases matching TRBD1. This CDR3 is 13 amino acids long. Per the germline V gene, CDR1 is MNHNS and CDR2 is SASEGT. Trimming at V came to 0 bases and at J to 8 bases, leaving 3 bases not matched to a gene. CDR3: CASSEAAGGGYTF. The CDR3 nucleotides read TGTGCCAGCAGTGAAGCGGCAGGGGGAGGCTACACCTTC.